The rows below give T cell receptor beta chains drawn from one sample of a study of T cells after yellow fever vaccination. Using its own MiXCR run on the 5' RACE reads, TCRdb lists one record per CDR3 protein. The sample consists of roughly 310,000 distinct CDR3 sequences, 8.5% to 10% of them appearing once. This specimen was PBMCs, taken on the day of the first yellow fever vaccination. Receptors originate from a man between 18 and 35 years old who received the YFV17D yellow fever vaccine. CDR3s include the opening cysteine and the closing phenylalanine or tryptophan. Fields, in order: D gene, clone size, J gene, V gene, CDR3 length, CDR3 DNA, CDR3 protein. D genes are given only for firm matches. Size tells how often a clone was seen (once, few, many) or the class of an expanded clone, and some rows leave it out.

NA | few | TRBJ1-2 | TRBV14 | 15 | TGTGCCAGCAGCCAAGTTGGGATGGACAGAGATGGCTACACCTTC | CASSQVGMDRDGYTF
NA | few | TRBJ2-7 | TRBV2 | 11 | TGTGCCAGCACAAGGGAGTACGAGCAGTACTTC | CASTREYEQYF
NA | few | TRBJ2-2 | TRBV5-1 | 14 | TGCGCCAGCACCCTTTCGACCAACACCGGGGAGCTGTTTTTT | CASTLSTNTGELFF
TRBD1 | NA | TRBJ1-1 | TRBV5-1 | 14 | TGCGCCAGCAGCCCCCAAGGGGGCTCGACTGAAGCTTTCTTT | CASSPQGGSTEAFF
TRBD1 | few | TRBJ2-2 | TRBV7-9 | 17 | TGTGCCAGCAGCTCCCGAGGACAGGGGGCAAACACCGGGGAGCTGTTTTTT | CASSSRGQGANTGELFF
NA | few | TRBJ1-2 | TRBV4-2 | 13 | TGTGCCAGCAGCCACGGACAGAACTATGGCTACACCTTC | CASSHGQNYGYTF
TRBD1 | few | TRBJ2-5 | TRBV29-1 | 14 | TGCAGCGCCCGAAAGGCAGGGGGCGTAGAGACCCAGTACTTC | CSARKAGGVETQYF
NA | NA | TRBJ2-5 | TRBV7-9 | 14 | TGTGCCAGCAGCTGGACGGCCGACCAAGAGACCCAGTACTTC | CASSWTADQETQYF
TRBD1 | few | TRBJ1-1 | TRBV12-3/TRBV12-4 | 14 | TGTGCCAGCAGCCATCTACAGGGGGCCGCTGAAGCTTTCTTT | CASSHLQGAAEAFF
NA | NA | TRBJ2-4 | TRBV18 | 14 | TGTGCCAGCTCGGAACGGGACAACAAAAACATTCAGTACTTC | CASSERDNKNIQYF
TRBD1 | NA | TRBJ2-5 | TRBV5-1 | 13 | TGCGCCAGCAGCTACACAGGGGAAGAGACCCAGTACTTC | CASSYTGEETQYF
NA | few | TRBJ2-1 | TRBV12-3/TRBV12-4 | 14 | TGTGCCACCACGCGGGTAGAGGGTTCCAATGAGCAGTTCTTC | CATTRVEGSNEQFF
TRBD2 | few | TRBJ2-5 | TRBV5-6 | 14 | TGTGCCAGCAGCTTAGGACTAGCGGGGCAGGCCCAGTACTTC | CASSLGLAGQAQYF
NA | NA | TRBJ1-2 | TRBV7-2 | 13 | TGTGCCAGCAGCTTAGCCAGACAGGATGGCTACACCTTC | CASSLARQDGYTF
NA | NA | TRBJ2-3 | TRBV18 | 14 | TGTGCCAGCTCGGTATGGACAGGCACAGATACGCAGTATTTT | CASSVWTGTDTQYF
TRBD2 | NA | TRBJ2-2 | TRBV5-5 | 14 | TGTGCCAGCAGCGAACTAGCGACCACCGGGGAGCTGTTTTTT | CASSELATTGELFF
NA | NA | TRBJ1-1 | TRBV29-1 | 12 | TGCAGCGTTCACGGACAGAACACTGAAGCTTTCTTT | CSVHGQNTEAFF
NA | NA | TRBJ2-3 | TRBV20-1 | 14 | TGCAGTGCTAGAGGCGCCGGCGCACGAGATACGCAGTATTTT | CSARGAGARDTQYF
TRBD1 | NA | TRBJ1-1 | TRBV5-1 | 16 | TGCGCCAGCAGCTTGGGTCAGGGGGGTGTGAACACTGAAGCTTTCTTT | CASSLGQGGVNTEAFF
NA | few | TRBJ2-7 | TRBV6-5 | 15 | TGTGCCAGCAGTTACATCCCAGGAAGCTCCTACGAGCAGTACTTC | CASSYIPGSSYEQYF
NA | NA | TRBJ2-3 | TRBV11-3 | 14 | TGTGCCAGCAGCCCAAACAGGGCCACAGATACGCAGTATTTT | CASSPNRATDTQYF
NA | few | TRBJ1-5 | TRBV5-1 | 14 | TGCGCCAGCAGACCGGACATTAGCAATCAGCCCCAGCATTTT | CASRPDISNQPQHF
NA | many | TRBJ1-2 | TRBV7-9 | 11 | TGTGCCAGCAGCCGGAACAGGGGCTACACCTTC | CASSRNRGYTF
TRBD1 | NA | TRBJ1-2 | TRBV12-3/TRBV12-4 | 13 | TGTGCCAGCAGCACCTCAGGGGGCGAAGGCTACACCTTC | CASSTSGGEGYTF
NA | few | TRBJ1-1 | TRBV5-1 | 16 | TGCGCCAGCAGCTTGGAGCCGGGGGCGGCGCACACTGAAGCTTTCTTT | CASSLEPGAAHTEAFF
NA | NA | TRBJ1-1 | TRBV10-3 | 13 | TGTGCCATCAGTGAGAGGGGGGACACTGAAGCTTTCTTT | CAISERGDTEAFF
NA | few | TRBJ2-1 | TRBV7-9 | 15 | TGTGCCAGCAGCTTATTGGGGGGACGCTACAATGAGCAGTTCTTC | CASSLLGGRYNEQFF
NA | few | TRBJ2-7 | TRBV20-1 | 15 | TGCAGTGCTTCTTGGTACGCCTCTACCTCCTACGAGCAGTACTTC | CSASWYASTSYEQYF
NA | NA | TRBJ1-1 | TRBV12-3/TRBV12-4 | 14 | TGTGCCAGCAGCCTTACCCCGCCTGGGACTGAAGCTTTCTTT | CASSLTPPGTEAFF
TRBD1 | many | TRBJ2-2 | TRBV28 | 15 | TGTGCCAGCAGTACCGGGACAGGGACCACCGGGGAGCTGTTTTTT | CASSTGTGTTGELFF
NA | few | TRBJ2-3 | TRBV2 | 19 | TGTGCCAGCAGTGAAGCGGATACGGGAACACACTTCAGCACAGATACGCAGTATTTT | CASSEADTGTHFSTDTQYF
NA | few | TRBJ2-2 | TRBV11-2 | 16 | TGTGCCAGCAGCCTCAATCCAGGGGGGTACACCGGGGAGCTGTTTTTT | CASSLNPGGYTGELFF
NA | few | TRBJ2-7 | TRBV12-5 | 13 | TGTGCTAGTGGTTTGGACAGGGTGAGCGAGCAGTACTTC | CASGLDRVSEQYF
NA | NA | TRBJ2-1 | TRBV7-9 | 14 | TGTGCCAGCAGCTTAGGGTTGTACGGTAATGAGCAGTTCTTC | CASSLGLYGNEQFF
NA | few | TRBJ1-2 | TRBV5-1 | 14 | TGCGCCAGCAGCTTGGGGTCCTCCCTCTATGGCTACACCTTC | CASSLGSSLYGYTF
NA | few | TRBJ1-3 | TRBV7-9 | 14 | TGTGCCAGCAGCTTACCAGAAACTGGAAACACCATATATTTT | CASSLPETGNTIYF
NA | few | TRBJ2-1 | TRBV11-2 | 12 | TGTGCCAGCAGCTTGGGAACAAATGAGCAGTTCTTC | CASSLGTNEQFF
TRBD2 | many | TRBJ2-1 | TRBV2 | 12 | TGTGCCAGCATTCCTAGCGGCGGTGAGCAGTTCTTC | CASIPSGGEQFF
NA | few | TRBJ2-5 | TRBV14 | 15 | TGTGCCAGCAGCCCCTGGAGGGGGGCGGCAGAGACCCAGTACTTC | CASSPWRGAAETQYF
NA | NA | TRBJ1-1 | TRBV4-3 | 15 | TGCGCCAGCAGCCAAGGGTGGACAGAGAACACTGAAGCTTTCTTT | CASSQGWTENTEAFF
TRBD1 | NA | TRBJ2-6 | TRBV5-1 | 18 | TGCGCCAGCAGCTCATCCAGGGGGCTAAGTACTGGGGCCAACGCCCTGACTTTC | CASSSSRGLSTGANALTF
TRBD2 | few | TRBJ2-2 | TRBV5-1 | 15 | TGCGCCAGCAGCTTGGAACTAGCGGGGGTCGGGGAGCTGTTTTTT | CASSLELAGVGELFF
TRBD1 | many | TRBJ1-1 | TRBV6-5 | 15 | TGTGCCAGCAGTTTCGACAGGGGGAGTGCCACTGAAGCTTTCTTT | CASSFDRGSATEAFF
TRBD1 | few | TRBJ1-2 | TRBV5-1 | 19 | TGCGCCAGCAGCAACTCCCCGTTCGGGGGACAGGTCGATAACTATGGCTACACCTTC | CASSNSPFGGQVDNYGYTF
NA | few | TRBJ2-7 | TRBV5-6 | 14 | TGTGCCAGCACCGTGGGGGTAGGGCTCTACGAGCAGTACTTC | CASTVGVGLYEQYF
TRBD1 | few | TRBJ2-4 | TRBV6-5 | 12 | TGTGCCAGCAGGATCGCAGGGGGCCTTCAGTACTTC | CASRIAGGLQYF
NA | NA | TRBJ1-1 | TRBV7-2 | 14 | TGTGCCAGCAGCTTAGCGGCGGACCGAGGGGAAGCTTTCTTT | CASSLAADRGEAFF
NA | few | TRBJ2-3 | TRBV19 | 13 | TGTCCCCCTACGGGGGGCAACACAGATACGCAGTATTTT | CPPTGGNTDTQYF
TRBD1 | NA | TRBJ2-1 | TRBV11-2 | 17 | TGTGCCAGCAGCTTATCCGGCAGGGGGTCGTCCTACAATGAGCAGTTCTTC | CASSLSGRGSSYNEQFF
NA | NA | TRBJ2-1 | TRBV4-3 | 15 | TGCGCCAGCAGCCCAAGTTTATCTCCTACGGATGAGCAGTTCTTC | CASSPSLSPTDEQFF
NA | few | TRBJ2-7 | TRBV10-3 | 14 | TGTGCCATCAGTGAGTCAGTCGGGGCCTACGAGCAGTACTTC | CAISESVGAYEQYF
NA | few | TRBJ2-5 | TRBV20-1 | 14 | TGCAGTGCTAGGGGGACCTTTTTAAGAGAGACCCAGTACTTC | CSARGTFLRETQYF
NA | NA | TRBJ2-2 | TRBV7-9 | 14 | TGTGCCAGCAGCTCCTATGCCGGGACCTCTAGGGTGTTTTTT | CASSSYAGTSRVFF
TRBD1 | many | TRBJ1-2 | TRBV7-3 | 14 | TGTGCCAGCAGCTTTGGACAGGGTATCGGTGGCTACACCTTC | CASSFGQGIGGYTF
NA | NA | TRBJ2-2 | TRBV12-3/TRBV12-4 | 15 | TGTGCCAGCAGTCATACAGGGCCCTTCGTCGGGGAGCTGTTTTTT | CASSHTGPFVGELFF
NA | few | TRBJ2-1 | TRBV29-1 | 15 | TGCAGCGTGCGGGCGGTAGGGAGCTCCTACAATGAGCAGTTCTTC | CSVRAVGSSYNEQFF
NA | few | TRBJ2-3 | TRBV5-1 | 15 | TGCGCCAGCAGCTTGGCCGAGAACCCATCGAGTACGCAGTATTTT | CASSLAENPSSTQYF
TRBD1 | NA | TRBJ2-2 | TRBV5-1 | 16 | TGCGCCAGCAGCTCTGGACAGGGAATGAACACCGGGGAGCTGTTTTTT | CASSSGQGMNTGELFF